This T cell receptor beta chain was obtained from a study of cytomegalovirus exposure and HLA in healthy donors. Study-wide context: Approximately 190 million T cells yielded more than 90 million unique TCR beta sequences in earlier analysis. The study's findings and limits: 87-base-pair reads could not separate some V segments, including TRBV6-2 and TRBV6-3.

J was trimmed by 2 bases and V by 0 bases; bases with no gene match: 3. Germline assignment: CDR1 SGHRS and CDR2 YFSETQ. The CDR3 extends over 15 amino acids. For this clone: Its antigen is undetermined.

PCR was performed using 60 Vbeta and 13 Jbeta primers. TCRdb keeps only in-frame clones here, not all; method: immunoSEQ multiplex PCR. Of about 140,000 clones in the sample, about 82% are singletons; the top ten hold roughly 4%. Sequenced input: PBMCs. The chain links TRBV5-1 to TRBJ2-3, with 7 bases lining up with TRBD1. This TCR came from a woman between 40 and 55 years old in good health and CMV-seropositive. The CDR3 here is CASSLGGQLTDTQYF. CDR3 bases: TGCGCCAGCAGCTTGGGGGGACAGCTCACAGATACGCAGTATTTT.